Described below is a single TCR beta chain sequence and its context. Participants were aged about 18 to 89 years, lived in under 30 US areas, and enrolled virtually. The study assigned cohorts using participant-reported clinical history. Recovered participants had two consecutive negative NP/OP PCR tests, healthcare professional clearance, or symptom resolution. Data came from immunoSEQ multiplex PCR; TCRdb stores just in-frame clones and leaves some out. The table shows 150,000 or so clones, with about four fifths occurring only once. This entry comes from a study of blood T cell repertoires in COVID-19. Study details: Samples taken during acute and convalescent COVID-19 were collected in the United States, Italy and Spain.

CDR1 SGDLS and CDR2 YYNGEE come from the germline V gene. V trimming: 3 bases; J trimming: 1 base; junction bases outside the gene matches: 6. The CDR3 length is 15 residues. Sequenced material: PBMCs or T cells enriched from blood (not recorded which). This receptor was taken from a man aged 50 to 60 who had recovered from COVID-19. The genes are TRBV9 and TRBJ1-1; TRBD1 matches 7 bases. The CDR3 protein is CASSAPGGRNTEAFF. The CDR3 nucleotides are TGTGCCAGCAGCGCCCCAGGGGGTAGGAACACTGAAGCTTTCTTT.